This T cell receptor (beta chain) came from a study of cytomegalovirus exposure and HLA in healthy donors. Study-level findings and limits: Per a later analysis, under 20,000 TCR beta sequences showed association with HLA alleles at 0.05 false discovery rate. It has been reported that TCR beta sequences accurately predicted the HLA-A and HLA-B alleles of most subjects. Fewer N-insertions (relative to the approximately 700-donor mean) were reportedly seen in an Asian-associated ancestry cluster in a later analysis. Associated with cytomegalovirus, according to the listing, were 150 to 200 TCR beta chains.

Primers included in the PCR were 60 Vbeta and 13 Jbeta primers. Profiling relied on immunoSEQ multiplex PCR, and the TCRdb table lists in-frame clones only, not all of them. The sample contains fewer than 250,000 clones, roughly 87% of which appear only once. This CDR3 is built from 15 residues. Trimming left V 5 bases short and J 4 bases short, with 17 bases between. From germline, CDR1 is LNHDA and CDR2 SQIVND (reference sequence). Remarks on this clone: Its specificity is not known.

This clonotype was sampled from a man aged 40-50 years in good health and CMV-seropositive. Sample: PBMCs. The chain joins TRBV19 to TRBJ1-2; D remains ambiguous. The CDR3 region is CASSPTANSFYGYTF. The CDR3 DNA is TGTGCCAGTAGTCCAACAGCTAATTCCTTCTATGGCTACACCTTC.